Below, 9 T cell receptor beta chains from the same sample are listed, as sequenced in a study of blood T cell repertoires in COVID-19. Assay: immunoSEQ multiplex PCR; the TCRdb copy retains only in-frame clones and omits some. The sample includes approximately 45,000 clones, around nine tenths of them seen just once. Specimen: peripheral blood. These receptor sequences come from a woman aged 40 to 55 with acute or convalescent COVID-19.

This clone was counted between two and nine times. This sequence joins TRBV19 and TRBJ1-5; D not resolved. V dropped 3 bases and J dropped 2 bases, with 8 bases sitting between them. This CDR3 contains 14 residues. Germline V gene lookup returns CDR1 LNHDA and CDR2 SQIVND (reference sequence). The CDR3 DNA sequence: TGTGCCAGTAGTATTTTTGAGGGCAATCAGCCCCAGCATTTT. Amino acid sequence: CASSIFEGNQPQHF.

This clone came up once. The genes are TRBV10-1 and TRBJ2-7; D gene unclear. V lost 0 bases, J lost 1 base, and 10 bases lay in between. This CDR3 has 15 residues. Germline CDR1 reads WNHNN; CDR2 reads SYGVQD (reference sequence). The chain's CDR3 is CASSESSSRSYEQYF. Written as DNA, the CDR3 is TGCGCCAGCAGTGAGTCCTCCTCCCGTTCCTACGAGCAGTACTTC.

The rearrangement links TRBV6-5 to TRBJ2-2; the D is unclear. Germline CDR1 is MNHEY and CDR2 is SVGAGI. V was cut by 2 bases and J by 2 bases, with 6 bases left in between. The CDR3 sequence is 14 residues long. The CDR3 protein is CASSYGPNTGELFF. CDR3 nucleotide sequence: TGTGCCAGCAGTTACGGCCCCAACACCGGGGAGCTGTTTTTT.

This clone was seen only a few times. The CDR3 is CASSPPGPNSGNTIYF. The CDR3 DNA reads TGTGCCAGCAGCCCTCCGGGTCCTAACTCTGGAAACACCATATATTTT. V gene TRBV3-1 (or the pseudogene TRBV3-2) combines with J gene TRBJ1-3, with D hard to call. CDR1 and CDR2 (germline): LGHDT, YNNKEL (reference sequence). V lost 4 bases and J 0 bases, leaving 13 bases between the germline ends. The CDR3 has 16 amino acids.

In the case of this clone: The junction departs from germline at one end; a sequencing error may be responsible. The CDR3 sequence is CASSLGTTGTGGSHFINYGYTF. In DNA form, the CDR3 reads TGTGCTAGCAGCTTAGGGACGACCGGGACAGGGGGGTCCCACTTTATTAACTATGGCTACACCTTC. V is TRBV7-7 and J is TRBJ1-2; 11 bases line up with TRBD1. The CDR3 is made up of 22 amino acids. Germline V gene sequence: CDR1 SSHAT, CDR2 FNYEAQ (reference sequence).

This chain joins TRBV28 and TRBJ2-7; 7 nucleotides align to TRBD1. The junction had 10 bases not matched to a gene; V was cut back by 5 bases and J by 3 bases. The CDR3 runs 15 residues. CDR1 is MDHEN, CDR2 SYDVKM, per germline. The CDR3 nucleotides are TGTGCCAGCAGTCCGTCGACAGGGACAAACTACGAGCAGTACTTC. Its translation: CASSPSTGTNYEQYF.

The J gene is TRBJ2-2, the V gene TRBV7-6, with TRBD2 matching over 11 bases. The CDR3 covers 17 residues. The J segment lost 3 bases and the V segment lost 6 bases, leaving 9 bases of the junction unmatched. CDR1 and CDR2 from the germline V gene are SGHVS and FNYEAQ. CDR3 nucleotides: TGTGCCAGCAGTCCCGGACTAGCGGGTTTTGACACCGGGGAGCTGTTTTTT. Translating it yields CASSPGLAGFDTGELFF. The entire variable domain, with the rest obtained from reference TRBV7-6 and TRBJ2-2, is as follows: GAGVSQSPRYKVTKRGQDVALRCDPISGHVSLYWYRQALGQGPEFLTYFNYEAQQDKSGLPNDRFSAERPEGSISTLTIQRTEQRDSAMYRCASSPGLAGFDTGELFFGEGSRLTVL.

The chain is built from TRBV27 and TRBJ2-7; D may be TRBD1 (5 bases). Germline V gene lookup returns CDR1 MNHEY and CDR2 SMNVEV (reference sequence). The CDR3 runs 16 residues. The V and J ends lost 6 bases and 0 bases respectively, with 18 bases between them. Here the CDR3 DNA reads TGTGCCAGCAGATTCGACAGCTCCTCTCGCTCCTACGAGCAGTACTTC. It specifies CASRFDSSSRSYEQYF.

The chain carries TRBV28 and TRBJ1-2, with D tentatively TRBD1 (5 bases). CDR1 MDHEN and CDR2 SYDVKM come from the germline V gene. Trimming shortened V by 5 bases and J by 2 bases, and 6 bases separated the two germline ends. This CDR3 region has 12 residues. CDR3 sequence (DNA): TGTGCCAGCAGTCCAGGGAACTATGGCTACACCTTC. Its translation is CASSPGNYGYTF.